The present T cell receptor beta chain was sequenced within a study of beta chain features in type 1 diabetes. This CDR3 has 14 amino acids. The germline CDR1 and CDR2 sequences are SGHAT and FQNNGV. Unmatched junction bases numbered 9, after V lost 5 bases and J lost 12 bases. Notes on this clone: Its antigen is undetermined.

Overall study findings and caveats: Among type 1 diabetes patients, VDJ junctions had fewer insertions and more deletions.

The entirety of the isolated RNA underwent reverse transcription, so expressed TCRB transcripts were sequenced. The data were produced by immunoSEQ multiplex PCR, yet TCRdb's version contains in-frame clones alone and is incomplete. The sample yields 970,000 or so clones, roughly 16% seen once. The specimen sequenced was naive CD4+ T cells from blood. The J gene is TRBJ2-7, the V gene TRBV11-2, with TRBD2 identical over 14 bases. The TCR comes from a woman younger than 35 in good health. CDR3 DNA sequence: TGTGCCAGCAGCACCGGGACTAGCGGGAGTTGGAGGTACTTC. Translation gives CASSTGTSGSWRYF.